A single sample gave rise to the 30 T cell receptor beta chains below, sequenced in a study of cytomegalovirus exposure and HLA in healthy donors. PCR involved 60 Vbeta and 13 Jbeta primers. This table comes from immunoSEQ multiplex PCR, and its TCRdb copy is limited to in-frame clones, with some not included. This sample has about 140,000 clones, with roughly 77% found just once. Sequencing input: PBMCs. The receptors shown here come from a female donor in good health and CMV-seronegative.

V and J are TRBV5-6 and TRBJ2-1; 7 bases match TRBD2. The CDR3 is made up of 18 amino acids. CDR1 is SGHDT, CDR2 YYEEEE, per germline. Unmatched junction bases numbered 15, after V lost 1 base and J lost 5 bases. The CDR3 here is CASSLTWGRQRDDNEQFF. CDR3 nucleotides: TGTGCCAGCAGCTTGACATGGGGTCGTCAGCGGGACGACAATGAGCAGTTCTTC.

This clone was found a few times. The chain employs TRBV5-5 and TRBJ2-3; D not resolved. This CDR3 comprises 15 residues. Germline CDR1 is SGHKS and CDR2 is YYEKEE (reference sequence). Trimming stripped 1 base from V and 2 bases from J, with 11 bases between. The CDR3 protein is CASSLNYWPTDTQYF. The CDR3 nucleotides read TGTGCCAGCAGCTTGAACTACTGGCCCACAGATACGCAGTATTTT.

The sample holds one count of this clone. The chain has TRBV30 and TRBJ2-2, with TRBD2 identical over 8 bases. Germline V lookup: CDR1 GTSNPN, CDR2 SVGIG (reference sequence). V trimming: 2 bases; J trimming: 8 bases; junction bases outside the gene matches: 10. The CDR3 consists of 15 residues. The CDR3, as DNA: TGTGCCTGGAGTTTGCTAGCGGGTGGCGGAGGGGAGCTGTTTTTT. It codes for CAWSLLAGGGGELFF.

This clone was found a few times. V gene TRBV5-1 combines with J gene TRBJ1-1, with D maybe TRBD1 (6 bases). Germline CDR1 and CDR2: SGHRS and YFSETQ. The V end was cut by 2 bases, the J end by 3 bases, with 11 bases between. This CDR3 spans 14 amino acids. CDR3 nucleotide sequence: TGCGCCAGCAGCTTCCAGGGGAGGGACACTGAAGCTTTCTTT. As protein: CASSFQGRDTEAFF.

This chain uses TRBV30 with TRBJ1-2; D not certain. Germline values: CDR1 GTSNPN, CDR2 SVGIG (reference sequence). The V gene lost 8 bases and the J gene lost 5 bases, with 12 bases spanning the gap. This CDR3 has 11 residues. The CDR3 DNA follows: TGTGCCCGGGAGGACCCGTATGGCTACACCTTC. Its translation: CAREDPYGYTF.

The chain is built from TRBV9 and TRBJ2-1; D gene ambiguous. Germline lookup yields CDR1 SGDLS and CDR2 YYNGEE. Trimming shortened V by 0 bases and J by 9 bases, and 19 bases separated the two germline ends. The CDR3 length is 16 residues. As DNA, the CDR3 is TGTGCCAGCAGCGTAGGGATAGACTCGGGTGTGGGTGAGCAGTTCTTC. It encodes CASSVGIDSGVGEQFF.

This rearrangement joins TRBV29-1 to TRBJ2-3, with a possible D match to TRBD2 (6 bases). Germline V gives CDR1 SQVTM, CDR2 ANQGSEA. The V gene lost 3 bases and the J gene lost 3 bases, with 19 bases spanning the gap. The CDR3 runs to 16 residues. The CDR3: CSVEGLEGLGTDTQYF. For the CDR3, the DNA is TGCAGCGTTGAGGGGTTGGAGGGACTTGGGACAGATACGCAGTATTTT.

This chain connects TRBV7-3 to TRBJ2-1; D might be TRBD2 (6 bases). CDR1 SGHTA and CDR2 FQGTGA come from the germline V gene. This CDR3 contains 15 residues. V was clipped by 3 bases and J by 3 bases, with 12 bases between them. In DNA form, the CDR3 reads TGTGCCAGCAGCTTTATCACTAGCCTCTACAATGAGCAGTTCTTC. Its translation is CASSFITSLYNEQFF. Looking up the rest from reference TRBV7-3 and TRBJ2-1 gives the full variable domain: GAGVSQTPSNKVTEKGKYVELRCDPISGHTALYWYRQSLGQGPEFLIYFQGTGAADDSGLPNDRFFAVRPEGSVSTLKIQRTERGDSAVYLCASSFITSLYNEQFFGPGTRLTVL.

The chain employs TRBV19 and TRBJ2-7; 7 nucleotides agree with TRBD1. This CDR3 comprises 15 residues. Looked up from germline, CDR1 is LNHDA and CDR2 is SQIVND (reference sequence). V lost 4 bases to trimming and J lost 0 bases; unmatched junction nucleotides: 6. CDR3 residues: CASSTRTGFSYEQYF. Here the CDR3 DNA reads TGTGCCAGTAGTACCCGGACAGGATTCTCCTACGAGCAGTACTTC. The variable domain in full, with the rest retrieved from reference TRBV19 and TRBJ2-7, is DGGITQSPKYLFRKEGQNVTLSCEQNLNHDAMYWYRQDPGQGLRLIYYSQIVNDFQKGDIAEGYSVSREKKESFPLTVTSAQKNPTAFYLCASSTRTGFSYEQYFGPGTRLTVT.

J is TRBJ2-5 and V is TRBV4-1; 10 bases agree with TRBD2. The CDR3 has 17 residues. Trimming cost V 3 bases and J 1 base; bases outside gene matches: 8. The V gene's germline CDR1 is MGHRA and CDR2 YSYEKL. The DNA of the CDR3 is TGCGCCAGCAGCCACGAAACTAGCGGGACGCCCCAAGAGACCCAGTACTTC. It codes for CASSHETSGTPQETQYF.

The J gene is TRBJ2-7, the V gene TRBV23-1; 9 nucleotides agree with TRBD2. TRBV23-1 counts as an open reading frame of uncertain function. V lost 6 bases to trimming and J lost 2 bases; unmatched junction nucleotides: 5. The CDR3 sequence is 14 residues long. The CDR3 region has the DNA TGCGCCAGCAGGTTAGCGGGAGAGACCTACGAGCAGTACTTC. Translation: CASRLAGETYEQYF.

In DNA, the CDR3 is TGTGCCAGCAGCTTGGGTGGGGACAGGGAACAGCCCCAGCATTTT. Its translation is CASSLGGDREQPQHF. V is TRBV5-4 and J is TRBJ1-5; 9 bases fit TRBD1. The CDR3 is 15 amino acids. V was pared by 0 bases and J by 7 bases, with 5 bases of the junction left unmatched. Germline V lookup: CDR1 SGHNT, CDR2 YYREEE (reference sequence). The variable domain in full, with the rest retrieved from reference TRBV5-4 and TRBJ1-5, is ETGVTQSPTHLIKTRGQQVTLRCSSQSGHNTVSWYQQALGQGPQFIFQYYREEENGRGNFPPRFSGLQFPNYSSELNVNALELDDSALYLCASSLGGDREQPQHFGDGTRLSIL.

The chain joins TRBV7-6 to TRBJ2-7, with a possible D match to TRBD1 (5 bases). From germline, CDR1 is SGHVS and CDR2 FNYEAQ. V lost 4 bases and J 4 bases, leaving 17 bases between the germline ends. The CDR3 is 15 amino acids. The CDR3 here is CASSSPQDSPYEQYF. The CDR3 nucleotides read TGTGCCAGCAGCTCCCCGCAAGACAGTCCGTACGAGCAGTACTTC.

The chain is built from TRBV6-5 and TRBJ2-3; 8 bases agree with TRBD2. CDR3 length: 15 residues. Germline V gene lookup returns CDR1 MNHEY and CDR2 SVGAGI. V dropped 6 bases and J dropped 3; count of bases not matched to a gene: 8. The CDR3 sequence: CASRVRLASTDTQYF. The CDR3 bases are TGTGCCAGCAGGGTCAGACTAGCGAGTACAGATACGCAGTATTTT.

By sample share, this clone is medium-sized. This sequence joins TRBV27 and TRBJ1-6, with TRBD1 matching over 8 bases. The CDR3 extends over 15 amino acids. J gave up 10 bases and V 8 bases, and 13 bases lay outside the gene matches. The germline gives CDR1 MNHEY, CDR2 SMNVEV (reference sequence). CDR3 in amino acids: CASLRAGGVESPLHF. Written as DNA, the CDR3 is TGTGCCAGCCTGAGAGCAGGGGGCGTCGAGTCACCCCTCCACTTT.

The gene calls are TRBV9 and TRBJ2-3, with 12 bases matching TRBD2. The germline V gene encodes CDR1 SGDLS and CDR2 YYNGEE. The trim removed 4 bases at V and 7 bases at J, leaving 7 bases unmatched. The CDR3 spans 15 residues. The CDR3 DNA sequence: TGTGCCAGCAGCACGACTAGCGGGAGAATTCATACGCAGTATTTT. Translation: CASSTTSGRIHTQYF.

The CDR3 sequence is CASSLSSGGGEESGKLFF. CDR3 DNA sequence: TGTGCCAGCAGTTTATCGTCAGGGGGCGGTGAGGAGTCTGGAAAACTGTTTTTT. V usage is TRBV27 and J usage is TRBJ1-4, with 8 bases lining up with TRBD1. V lost 0 bases and J lost 10; bases outside the gene matches: 16. The CDR3 is 18 residues long. CDR1 is MNHEY, CDR2 SMNVEV, per germline (reference sequence).

The rearrangement links TRBV7-9 to TRBJ2-3; tentatively, D is TRBD2 (6 bases). Germline CDR1 SEHNR, CDR2 FQNEAQ (reference sequence). The CDR3 covers 13 residues. The V end was cut by 5 bases, the J end by 9 bases, with 15 bases between. CDR3 bases: TGTGCCAGCAGCCTCGGGCGGGATTGGACGCAGTATTTT. Amino acid sequence: CASSLGRDWTQYF.

This clone came up once. The chain joins TRBV11-2 to TRBJ1-6; the D is unclear. V gave up 3 bases and J gave up 0 bases, with 6 bases separating them. CDR3 length equals 15 residues. The V gene's germline CDR1 is SGHAT and CDR2 FQNNGV. The CDR3 DNA is TGTGCCAGCAGCTTTTCGGGCTCCTATAATTCACCCCTCCACTTT. The encoded protein is CASSFSGSYNSPLHF.

This clone appeared a few times. This chain uses TRBV7-9 with TRBJ2-1; 9 nucleotides match TRBD1. This CDR3 contains 15 residues. CDR1 SEHNR and CDR2 FQNEAQ come from the germline V gene (reference sequence). With V trimmed by 6 bases and J by 3 bases, 6 bases remained unmatched. This chain's CDR3 is CASSRSGQGYNEQFF. The CDR3 DNA sequence: TGTGCCAGCAGTCGATCGGGACAGGGCTACAATGAGCAGTTCTTC.

J is TRBJ2-1 and V is TRBV5-1; TRBD2 matches 12 bases. CDR3 length: 20 amino acids. Germline V gene sequence: CDR1 SGHRS, CDR2 YFSETQ. J gave up 6 bases and V 0 bases, and 16 bases lay outside the gene matches. CDR3 in amino acids: CASSLAGPSGRARISNEQFF. DNA for the CDR3: TGCGCCAGCAGCTTGGCCGGGCCTAGCGGGAGGGCCAGGATCTCCAATGAGCAGTTCTTC.

The J gene is TRBJ1-2, the V gene TRBV2, with 7 bases lining up with TRBD1. CDR3 length equals 13 residues. Per germline, CDR1 SNHLY and CDR2 FYNNEI. V shed 6 bases, J shed 4 bases, and the junction held 5 bases outside the gene matches. The CDR3 DNA follows: TGTGCCAGCAGGGGGGACAGAGGCTATGGCTACACCTTC. The encoded protein is CASRGDRGYGYTF.

V and J are TRBV9 and TRBJ1-3; no reliable D call. CDR3 length: 13 residues. Trimming pared 7 bases from V and 0 bases from J, leaving 8 bases between. The germline CDR1 and CDR2 sequences are SGDLS and YYNGEE. The CDR3 DNA is TGTGCCAGCGGAGGCCCCTCTGGAAACACCATATATTTT. It specifies CASGGPSGNTIYF. Looking up the rest from reference TRBV9 and TRBJ1-3 gives the full variable domain: DSGVTQTPKHLITATGQRVTLRCSPRSGDLSVYWYQQSLDQGLQFLIQYYNGEERAKGNILERFSAQQFPDLHSELNLSSLELGDSALYFCASGGPSGNTIYFGEGSWLTVV.

This sequence joins TRBV7-3 and TRBJ2-2; D is unresolved. Germline loops: CDR1 SGHTA, CDR2 FQGTGA. The CDR3 is 14 residues long. Between the trimmed V and J ends, which lost 5 bases and 6 bases, there was a span of 13 bases. CDR3: CASSPLAPPGELFF. CDR3 in DNA: TGTGCCAGCAGCCCGCTGGCCCCACCCGGGGAGCTGTTTTTT.

The CDR3 sequence is CARQGNTGELFF. The CDR3 nucleotides are TGTGCCAGACAGGGGAACACCGGGGAGCTGTTTTTT. V and J are TRBV19 and TRBJ2-2; the D gene is possibly TRBD1 (6 bases). V gave up 9 bases and J gave up 1 base, with 6 bases separating them. CDR1 and CDR2 (germline): LNHDA, SQIVND (reference sequence). This CDR3 is built from 12 residues.

This sequence joins TRBV10-1 and TRBJ2-7; D is undetermined. Trimming shortened V by 6 bases and J by 2 bases, and 14 bases separated the two germline ends. This CDR3 contains 14 residues. Germline V gene data show CDR1 as WNHNN and CDR2 as SYGVQD (reference sequence). The CDR3 nucleotides are TGCGCCAGCAGCCCTAGGTCCCACGCCTACGAGCAGTACTTC. It is translated as CASSPRSHAYEQYF.

This clone was observed a few times. V is TRBV10-3 and J is TRBJ2-1; 10 bases fit TRBD2. Trimming took 6 bases from V and 4 from J; bases not matched to a gene: 12. The CDR3 is 17 residues long. Germline CDR1 ENHRY, CDR2 SYGVKD. The CDR3: CAIRGIAGGFLYNEQFF. The CDR3 nucleotides are TGTGCCATCAGGGGAATAGCGGGGGGCTTCCTTTACAATGAGCAGTTCTTC.

This clone was picked up one time. V is TRBV7-9 and J is TRBJ2-1, with 9 bases that match TRBD2. The CDR3 contains 15 residues. The germline gives CDR1 SEHNR, CDR2 FQNEAQ (reference sequence). V was clipped by 5 bases and J by 1 base; unmatched bases: 3. The CDR3 DNA sequence: TGTGCCAGCAGCGCGGGGGGGACTTCCTACAATGAGCAGTTCTTC. The encoded protein is CASSAGGTSYNEQFF.

This clone was counted between two and nine times. The chain recombines TRBV2 with TRBJ2-6; TRBD1 matches at 7 bases. This CDR3 region has 15 residues. The ends lost 6 bases at V and 2 bases at J; junction bases unmatched: 4. Per germline, CDR1 SNHLY and CDR2 FYNNEI. CDR3 DNA: TGTGCCAGCAGCTTTGACAGGGCTGGGGCCAACGTCCTGACTTTC. This codes for CASSFDRAGANVLTF.

The chain combines TRBV6-1 with TRBJ1-2; maybe TRBD1 (6 bases). Germline V gene lookup returns CDR1 MNHNS and CDR2 SASEGT. Trimming took off 11 bases at V and 0 bases at J, with 16 bases between the two ends. CDR3 length: 14 residues. The CDR3 loop reads CALGWTEANYGYTF. DNA of the CDR3: TGTGCCTTGGGCTGGACAGAAGCTAACTATGGCTACACCTTC.